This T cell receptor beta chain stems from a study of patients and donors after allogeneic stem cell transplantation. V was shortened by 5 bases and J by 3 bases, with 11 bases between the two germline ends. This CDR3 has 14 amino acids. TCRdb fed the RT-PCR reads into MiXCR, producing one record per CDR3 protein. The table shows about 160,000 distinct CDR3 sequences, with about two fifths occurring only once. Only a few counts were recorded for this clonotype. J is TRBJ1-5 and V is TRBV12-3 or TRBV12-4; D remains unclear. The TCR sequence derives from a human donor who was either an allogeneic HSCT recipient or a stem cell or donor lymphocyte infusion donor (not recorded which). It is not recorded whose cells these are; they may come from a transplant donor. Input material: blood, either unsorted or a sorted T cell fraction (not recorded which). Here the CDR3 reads CASSMGLNNQPQHF. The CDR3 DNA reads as TGTGCCAGCAGTATGGGATTAAACAATCAGCCCCAGCATTTT.